Each of the 4 T cell receptor beta chains below was sequenced from the same sample in a study of a mutant IDH1 vaccine in newly diagnosed glioma. As for time point: week 47, end of study. Vaccine doses each comprised 300 ug of mutant IDH1 20-mer peptide, with topical imiquimod. These receptors have no identified antigens. Profiling relied on immunoSEQ multiplex PCR, and the TCRdb table lists in-frame clones only, not all of them. The sample yields about 23,000 clones, almost 85% seen once. The source was PBMCs, collected from a glioma patient whose treatment included an IDH1 peptide vaccine. The receptors shown here come from a man between 35 and 55 years old with glioma.

The CDR3 loop reads CASRQGGGAGTYEQYF. The CDR3 DNA is TGTGCCAGCAGACAGGGTGGTGGGGCAGGAACCTACGAGCAGTACTTC. The chain joins TRBV2 to TRBJ2-7, with D possibly TRBD1 on 6 matching bases. Per germline, CDR1 SNHLY and CDR2 FYNNEI. The CDR3 is 16 amino acids. The V end was cut by 6 bases, the J end by 2 bases, with 20 bases between.

The chain has TRBV5-6 and TRBJ2-3; no clear D. The V gene lost 0 bases and the J gene lost 6 bases, with 8 bases spanning the gap. CDR1 and CDR2 (germline): SGHDT, YYEEEE. The CDR3 runs to 13 residues. CDR3 nucleotides: TGTGCCAGCAGCTTGGGGCTTATGGATACGCAGTATTTT. Its protein product is CASSLGLMDTQYF.

The genes are TRBV7-9 and TRBJ1-3; D is perhaps TRBD1 (5 bases). The V gene lost 5 bases and the J gene lost 6 bases, with 20 bases spanning the gap. The germline CDR1 and CDR2 sequences are SEHNR and FQNEAQ (reference sequence). This CDR3 region has 16 residues. This CDR3 is CASSLVGGIGENTIYF. CDR3 nucleotides: TGTGCCAGCAGCCTCGTCGGGGGTATCGGGGAAAACACCATATATTTT.

The chain joins TRBV25-1 to TRBJ1-1; TRBD1 matches at 7 bases. Germline V lookup: CDR1 MGHDK, CDR2 SYGVNS. Trimming at V came to 1 base and at J to 1 base, leaving 9 bases not matched to a gene. The CDR3 runs to 17 residues. DNA for the CDR3: TGTGCCAGCAGTGAATTTAGGTTAGGGGGCGGGAACACTGAAGCTTTCTTT. This codes for CASSEFRLGGGNTEAFF.